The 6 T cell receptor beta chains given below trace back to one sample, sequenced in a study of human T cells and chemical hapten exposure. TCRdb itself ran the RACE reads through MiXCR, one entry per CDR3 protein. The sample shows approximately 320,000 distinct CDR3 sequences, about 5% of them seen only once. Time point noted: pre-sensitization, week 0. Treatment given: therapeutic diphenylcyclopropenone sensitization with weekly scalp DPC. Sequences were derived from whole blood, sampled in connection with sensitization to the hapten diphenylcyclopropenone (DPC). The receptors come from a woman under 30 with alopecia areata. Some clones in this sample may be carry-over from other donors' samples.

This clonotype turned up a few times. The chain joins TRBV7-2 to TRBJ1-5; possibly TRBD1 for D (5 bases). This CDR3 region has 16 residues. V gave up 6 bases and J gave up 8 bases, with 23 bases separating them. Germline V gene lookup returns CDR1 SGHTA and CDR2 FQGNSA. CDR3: CASSSAGGGAGEPQHF. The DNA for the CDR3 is TGTGCCAGCAGTTCAGCGGGCGGGGGAGCGGGAGAGCCCCAGCATTTT.

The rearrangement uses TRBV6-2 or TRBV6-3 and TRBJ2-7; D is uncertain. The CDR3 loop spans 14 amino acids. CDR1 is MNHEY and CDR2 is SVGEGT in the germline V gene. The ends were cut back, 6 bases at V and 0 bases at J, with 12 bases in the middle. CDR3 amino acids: CASRPTASSYEQYF. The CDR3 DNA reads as TGTGCCAGCAGACCCACAGCGAGCTCCTACGAGCAGTACTTC.

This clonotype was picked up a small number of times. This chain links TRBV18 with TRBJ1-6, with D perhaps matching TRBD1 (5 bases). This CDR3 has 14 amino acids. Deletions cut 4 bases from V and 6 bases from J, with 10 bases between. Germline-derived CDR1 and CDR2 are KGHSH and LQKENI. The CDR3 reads CASSLRDLNSPLHF. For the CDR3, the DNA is TGTGCCAGCTCACTCCGGGACCTTAATTCACCCCTCCACTTT. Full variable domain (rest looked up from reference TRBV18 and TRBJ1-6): NAGVMQNPRHLVRRRGQEARLRCSPMKGHSHVYWYRQLPEEGLKFMVYLQKENIIDESGMPKERFSAEFPKEGPSILRIQQVVRGDSAAYFCASSLRDLNSPLHFGNGTRLTVT.

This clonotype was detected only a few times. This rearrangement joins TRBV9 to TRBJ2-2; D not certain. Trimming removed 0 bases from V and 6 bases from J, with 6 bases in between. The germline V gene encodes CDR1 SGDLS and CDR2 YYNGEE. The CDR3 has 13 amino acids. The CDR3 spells CASSVDNAGELFF. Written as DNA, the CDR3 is TGTGCCAGCAGCGTAGATAACGCCGGGGAGCTGTTTTTT.

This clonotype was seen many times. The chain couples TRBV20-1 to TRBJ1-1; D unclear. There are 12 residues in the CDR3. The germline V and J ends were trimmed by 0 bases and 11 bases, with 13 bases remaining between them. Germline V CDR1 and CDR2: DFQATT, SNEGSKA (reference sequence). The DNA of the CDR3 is TGCAGTGCTAGAGATAGGTCGGATGCCGCTTTCTTT. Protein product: CSARDRSDAAFF.

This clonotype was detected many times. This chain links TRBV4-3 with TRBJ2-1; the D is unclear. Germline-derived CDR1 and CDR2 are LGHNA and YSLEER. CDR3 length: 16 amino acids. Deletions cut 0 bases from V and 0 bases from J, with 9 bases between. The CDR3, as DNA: TGCGCCAGCAGCCAAGATAGTCTGAGCTCCTACAATGAGCAGTTCTTC. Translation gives CASSQDSLSSYNEQFF.